A selection of T cell receptor beta chains follows, all from one sample in a study of T cells after yellow fever vaccination. Each CDR3 protein gets one entry after TCRdb re-called the 5' RACE reads with MiXCR. The data contain around 300,000 distinct CDR3 sequences, over 3.5% of them singletons. The sample was PBMCs, taken 15 days after the yellow fever booster vaccination. These receptors all stem from a man aged 18-30 years who received the YFV17D yellow fever vaccine. CDR3s include the opening cysteine and the closing phenylalanine or tryptophan. Each record gives: D gene, V gene, J gene, CDR3 protein. A D gene is named only where the DNA matches it firmly.

NA	TRBV4-1	TRBJ1-6	CASSQDRSGSYNSPLHF
NA	TRBV6-5	TRBJ1-2	CASGEFGPNYGYTF
NA	TRBV2	TRBJ2-5	CASEGGLIQETQYF
TRBD1	TRBV7-2	TRBJ1-6	CASSFRTGNGDSPLHF
TRBD2	TRBV12-3/TRBV12-4	TRBJ2-3	CASSRDWASGGATDTQYF
TRBD2	TRBV5-1	TRBJ2-5	CASSLAETSGGWYQETQYF
NA	TRBV12-3/TRBV12-4	TRBJ1-6	CASTEDGWTPLHF
TRBD2	TRBV24-1	TRBJ2-3	CATSDPLAGHTDTQYF
NA	TRBV2	TRBJ1-4	CASSATTGTANEKLFF
NA	TRBV20-1	TRBJ1-5	CSARDQGRGGNQPQHF
TRBD1	TRBV7-9	TRBJ1-2	CASSLGRGTEEPYGYTF
NA	TRBV2	TRBJ2-3	CASSDRGGADTQYF
NA	TRBV6-5	TRBJ2-4	CASSYSGEAKNIQYF
NA	TRBV7-6	TRBJ1-6	CASSSVSGTSSPLHF
TRBD2	TRBV5-1	TRBJ2-1	CASSKTSGNHNEQFF
NA	TRBV5-6	TRBJ2-1	CASSLRDYALRAFF
NA	TRBV12-3/TRBV12-4	TRBJ1-2	CASSFRRVVANYGYTF
NA	TRBV5-1	TRBJ1-2	CASSLDWGGYTF
NA	TRBV7-2	TRBJ2-5	CASSLAARQETQYF
NA	TRBV3-1	TRBJ2-5	CASKGPGAKETQYF
NA	TRBV28	TRBJ2-1	CASSPDAQGSYNEQFF
NA	TRBV20-1	TRBJ2-3	CSAKGGGNTQYF